This note documents a single T cell receptor beta chain sequence. Original handling: Amplification with reference gene primers provided the estimates of nucleated cell counts. Assay: immunoSEQ multiplex PCR; the TCRdb copy retains only in-frame clones and omits some. Clonal size and the V and J genes are those of that table, whereas D and trimming came from the DNA. The sample includes some 270,000 clones, roughly 80% seen only once; the top ten take approximately 14%. This sample stems from a study of blood T cell repertoires in COVID-19. Study context: T cells, B-cell-depleted T cells, or PBMCs provided the cDNA or gDNA that served as material.

The CDR3 totals 11 residues. V was shortened by 10 bases and J by 3 bases, with 10 bases between the two germline ends. Germline V gives CDR1 MNHEY, CDR2 SVGAGI. It was during active infection that Seattle patients were enrolled and then longitudinally followed. The receptor comes from a person between 70 and 80 years old with COVID-19, enrolled during active disease. The chain recombines TRBV6-5 with TRBJ2-7; TRBD2 might be the D (6 bases). The sample consisted of peripheral blood. Here the CDR3 DNA reads TGTGCCACCTGGGGGGACTACGAGCAGTACTTC. Translation: CATWGDYEQYF.